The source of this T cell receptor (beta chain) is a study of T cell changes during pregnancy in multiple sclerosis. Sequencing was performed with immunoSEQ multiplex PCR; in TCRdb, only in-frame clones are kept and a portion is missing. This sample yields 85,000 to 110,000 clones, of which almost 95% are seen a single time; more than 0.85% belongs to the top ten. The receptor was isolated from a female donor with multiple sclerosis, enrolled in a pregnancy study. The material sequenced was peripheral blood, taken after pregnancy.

CDR3 protein: CASWLGQGTAELFF. The CDR3 bases are TGTGCCAGCTGGTTGGGACAGGGGACTGCAGAACTGTTTTTT. The chain carries TRBV2 and TRBJ1-4; 10 bases are a match to TRBD1. CDR3 length: 14 amino acids. The V gene's germline CDR1 is SNHLY and CDR2 FYNNEI. After removal of 8 bases from V and 12 bases from J, the junction contained 12 bases not matched to a gene.